The clone carrying this TCR beta chain showed up many times. Its antigen remains unknown. Each CDR3 protein gets one entry after TCRdb re-called the 5' RACE reads with MiXCR. In the table there are fewer than 650,000 distinct CDR3 sequences, roughly 9.5% of which are singletons. This specimen comes from a study of identical twins. Study conclusions and caveats: Memory repertoires showed no such pattern, whereas abundant cord blood beta clonotypes carried fewer insertions.

Germline CDR1 reads DFQATT; CDR2 reads SNEGSKA (reference sequence). The CDR3 totals 15 residues. The V segment lost 3 bases and the J segment 5 bases; nucleotides outside the gene matches: 9. The sample was also linked to a second study, of yellow fever vaccine responses in identical twins. As that report states: The authors reported partly convergent, partly personalized vaccine responses in identical twins.

The sample was PBMCs. The sequence came from a woman under 30 in good health. The rearrangement links TRBV20-1 to TRBJ2-1, with 8 positions matching TRBD1. CDR3 coding DNA: TGCAGTGCTAGCTCCCCAGGGGGCGGCCACAATGAGCAGTTCTTC. Residues: CSASSPGGGHNEQFF.